This TCR beta chain was sequenced in a study of CD8 T cells in ankylosing spondylitis. Whole-study findings and limits: Within peripheral blood, clones linked to disease were CD8+ and relatively rare.

In its sample, this clonotype was seen a few times. Antigen: not known. Using quantitative 5'-RACE with molecular barcodes, the authors made TCR beta libraries. Each CDR3 protein is one row after TCRdb ran MiXCR on the 5' RACE reads. The sample holds 250,000 to 350,000 distinct CDR3 sequences, 20% to 25% seen once. This sequence was found in a female donor with ankylosing spondylitis or in good health (not recorded which). Sequences were obtained from blood, either unsorted or a sorted T cell fraction (not recorded which).

In DNA, the CDR3 is TGCGCCAGCAGCTTGGTGTTCGTTCAAGGCTACACAGATACGCAGTATTTT. It is translated as CASSLVFVQGYTDTQYF. The rearrangement joins TRBV5-1 to TRBJ2-3, with D unresolved. Trimming left V 0 bases short and J 2 bases short, with 16 bases between. The CDR3 loop spans 17 amino acids. Germline CDR1 is SGHRS and CDR2 is YFSETQ.